Listed below are T cell receptor beta chains from one sample, sequenced in a study of blood T cells in healthy people across ages. Each CDR3 protein gets one entry after TCRdb re-called the 5' RACE reads with MiXCR. The sample records roughly 730,000 distinct CDR3 sequences, roughly 50% being singletons. What was sequenced was blood. These receptors came from a man aged 35-49 years in good health. Each CDR3 is given with its conserved first and last residue. Fields, in order: J gene, clone size, V gene, CDR3 protein. Size values are once, few and many counts, or a class for expanded clones, and some rows have none.

J gene: TRBJ1-4
clone size: .
V gene: TRBV20-1
CDR3 protein: CSARPQGTSIGEKLFF

J gene: TRBJ2-7
clone size: .
V gene: TRBV5-5
CDR3 protein: CASSLEWSGRAYEQYF

J gene: TRBJ2-5
clone size: .
V gene: TRBV6-5
CDR3 protein: CVSSYGNTAGLAAKQYF

J gene: TRBJ2-7
clone size: .
V gene: TRBV29-1
CDR3 protein: CSVVSPVSYEQYF

J gene: TRBJ2-1
clone size: .
V gene: TRBV20-1
CDR3 protein: CSARGLGSYSNEQFF

J gene: TRBJ2-1
clone size: .
V gene: TRBV10-3
CDR3 protein: CAIMRSGGPVKDEQFF

J gene: TRBJ2-1
clone size: .
V gene: TRBV29-1
CDR3 protein: CSVAPLEAGGGNEQFF

J gene: TRBJ2-4
clone size: .
V gene: TRBV6-1
CDR3 protein: CASSEGPQYF

J gene: TRBJ2-7
clone size: few
V gene: TRBV15
CDR3 protein: CATSRDLVKSSYEQYF

J gene: TRBJ1-2
clone size: .
V gene: TRBV29-1
CDR3 protein: CSVDGRGSGYTF

J gene: TRBJ2-5
clone size: few
V gene: TRBV5-1
CDR3 protein: CASSLWTAGGQSPAYF

J gene: TRBJ1-4
clone size: .
V gene: TRBV5-1
CDR3 protein: CASRPGQGTHTNEKLFF

J gene: .
clone size: .
V gene: TRBV5-1
CDR3 protein: CASSLSSGSGETQYF

J gene: TRBJ1-4
clone size: .
V gene: TRBV29-1
CDR3 protein: CSVTRQGLNEKLFF

J gene: TRBJ2-5
clone size: .
V gene: TRBV20-1
CDR3 protein: CSASNPGRAETQYF

J gene: TRBJ2-5
clone size: few
V gene: TRBV4-1
CDR3 protein: CASSHHVGTPQETQYF

J gene: TRBJ2-1
clone size: .
V gene: TRBV9
CDR3 protein: CASSVSGTGVVGGNEQFF

J gene: TRBJ2-7
clone size: .
V gene: TRBV4-2
CDR3 protein: CASSQASGTSGYEQYF

J gene: TRBJ2-3
clone size: .
V gene: TRBV4-2
CDR3 protein: CASSQDLSGPDTQYF

J gene: TRBJ1-1
clone size: .
V gene: TRBV29-1
CDR3 protein: CSVERQAEGMAFF

J gene: TRBJ2-1
clone size: .
V gene: TRBV7-2
CDR3 protein: CASSLRRHEEQFF

J gene: TRBJ2-5
clone size: .
V gene: TRBV7-9
CDR3 protein: CASSRPLRVAGVRETQYF

J gene: TRBJ2-7
clone size: .
V gene: TRBV7-2
CDR3 protein: CASSPTSGIEQYF

J gene: TRBJ1-5
clone size: .
V gene: TRBV10-3
CDR3 protein: CAISTDRENQPQHF

J gene: TRBJ2-7
clone size: few
V gene: TRBV4-2
CDR3 protein: CASSQEEGTSGYEQYF

J gene: TRBJ2-7
clone size: .
V gene: TRBV14
CDR3 protein: CASSQASTGVYYEQYF

J gene: TRBJ2-7
clone size: .
V gene: TRBV15
CDR3 protein: CATSRDKGYEQYF

J gene: TRBJ1-5
clone size: .
V gene: TRBV24-1
CDR3 protein: CATSDLYSNQPQHF

J gene: TRBJ1-1
clone size: few
V gene: TRBV18
CDR3 protein: CASTQSRDRIEAFF

J gene: TRBJ1-1
clone size: many
V gene: TRBV10-2
CDR3 protein: CACGGGARTEAFF

J gene: TRBJ1-6
clone size: .
V gene: TRBV6-1
CDR3 protein: CASSERYRGTSPLHF

J gene: TRBJ2-5
clone size: .
V gene: TRBV28
CDR3 protein: CASSYSLGQGYTPLDQETQYF

J gene: TRBJ2-3
clone size: .
V gene: TRBV5-1
CDR3 protein: CASRQPTGERSADTQYF

J gene: TRBJ1-1
clone size: .
V gene: TRBV29-1
CDR3 protein: CSAETGGNTEAFF

J gene: TRBJ2-3
clone size: .
V gene: TRBV13
CDR3 protein: CASSLGLPLDTQYF

J gene: .
clone size: .
V gene: TRBV6-6
CDR3 protein: CASRNRPGYEQYF

J gene: TRBJ2-3
clone size: few
V gene: TRBV10-3
CDR3 protein: CASGTGNTDTQYF

J gene: TRBJ2-4
clone size: few
V gene: TRBV7-9
CDR3 protein: CASSTIQAKNIQYF

J gene: TRBJ1-1
clone size: once
V gene: TRBV5-1
CDR3 protein: CASSLGLAGATEAFF

J gene: TRBJ2-1
clone size: few
V gene: TRBV4-2
CDR3 protein: CASSQDPSAGAGYEQFF

J gene: TRBJ2-5
clone size: once
V gene: TRBV6-5
CDR3 protein: CASRTGTREQYF

J gene: TRBJ1-1
clone size: .
V gene: TRBV10-3
CDR3 protein: CAISDEGSGTEAFF

J gene: TRBJ2-7
clone size: .
V gene: TRBV10-3
CDR3 protein: CAISDGTTHWYEQYF

J gene: TRBJ2-1
clone size: .
V gene: TRBV15
CDR3 protein: CTTSRGGRSEQFF

J gene: TRBJ1-4
clone size: .
V gene: TRBV2
CDR3 protein: CASSGTDKEKLFF

J gene: TRBJ2-7
clone size: once
V gene: TRBV7-3
CDR3 protein: CASSLVLAATENDNEQYF